The 5 T cell receptor beta chains below all came from one sample that was sequenced in a study of blood T cell repertoires in COVID-19. Assay used: immunoSEQ multiplex PCR; TCRdb lists only in-frame clones, some missing. Of approximately 210,000 clones in the sample, around four fifths were seen once. Material: peripheral blood. The source of these receptors is a human donor in a cohort sampled during active COVID-19.

This clone was seen only once. The J gene is TRBJ2-2, the V gene TRBV19; unclear D gene. The CDR3 loop spans 13 amino acids. V shed 4 bases and J shed 8 bases, with 11 bases lying between them. In germline, CDR1 is LNHDA, CDR2 SQIVND (reference sequence). The CDR3 loop is CASSKSPPGELFF. The DNA for the CDR3 is TGTGCCAGTAGTAAATCCCCCCCGGGGGAGCTGTTTTTT. The whole variable domain, remainder taken from reference TRBV19 and TRBJ2-2, is DGGITQSPKYLFRKEGQNVTLSCEQNLNHDAMYWYRQDPGQGLRLIYYSQIVNDFQKGDIAEGYSVSREKKESFPLTVTSAQKNPTAFYLCASSKSPPGELFFGEGSRLTVL.

The chain has TRBV12-3 or TRBV12-4 and TRBJ1-2; D may be TRBD1 (5 bases). The CDR3 contains 12 residues. Trimming pared 7 bases from V and 4 bases from J, leaving 10 bases between. This chain's CDR3 is CASTTTVYGYTF. CDR3 in DNA: TGTGCCAGCACCACGACAGTCTATGGCTACACCTTC.

The CDR3 region is CASRSGGSYNEQFF. CDR3 nucleotides: TGTGCCAGCAGATCGGGGGGGTCCTACAATGAGCAGTTCTTC. J is TRBJ2-1 and V is TRBV25-1; TRBD2 aligns across 8 bases. Germline CDR1 reads MGHDK; CDR2 reads SYGVNS. The CDR3 length is 14 residues. With 6 bases clipped from V and 1 base from J, the junction kept 2 bases outside the gene matches.

The genes are TRBV29-1 and TRBJ2-3, with D tentatively TRBD2 (5 bases). The germline V gene encodes CDR1 SQVTM and CDR2 ANQGSEA. V was shortened by 8 bases and J by 2 bases, with 20 bases between the two germline ends. CDR3 length: 15 residues. Here the CDR3 reads CSLKILGGLTDTQYF. The CDR3 DNA reads TGCAGCCTGAAGATTCTAGGCGGACTCACAGATACGCAGTATTTT.

The chain employs TRBV11-3 and TRBJ1-3; 9 nucleotides align to TRBD1. Germline lookup yields CDR1 SGHNT and CDR2 YENEEA. V was pared by 7 bases and J by 7 bases, with 11 bases of the junction left unmatched. This CDR3 has 15 residues. CDR3 amino acids: CASTKGQGPRNTIYF. Here the CDR3 DNA reads TGTGCCAGCACCAAGGGACAGGGTCCAAGGAACACCATATATTTT.